The 27 T cell receptor beta chains in this list originate from one sample, sequenced in a study of T cell repertoires in cytomegalovirus infection. TCRdb processed the reads anew with MiXCR; each CDR3 protein has one entry. The sample has some 320,000 distinct CDR3 sequences; around 9.5% are singletons. Material for sequencing was PBMCs. The receptors stem from a human donor in good health (CMV status not recorded). Some clones in this sample may be carry-over from other donors' samples.

A few counts support this clonotype. The chain links TRBV19 to TRBJ2-7; maybe TRBD2 (5 bases). The V gene lost 0 bases and the J gene lost 6 bases, with 12 bases spanning the gap. Germline V CDR1 and CDR2: LNHDA, SQIVND (reference sequence). The CDR3 runs 14 residues. The CDR3 is CASSIDLGRSEQYF. DNA for the CDR3: TGTGCCAGTAGTATAGATCTAGGGAGAAGCGAGCAGTACTTC.

The gene calls are TRBV7-6 and TRBJ1-5; no firm D call. The length of the CDR3 is 14 residues. V was cut by 5 bases and J by 7 bases, with 15 bases left in between. Germline V gives CDR1 SGHVS, CDR2 FNYEAQ. CDR3 in amino acids: CASSAGRGGQPQHF. CDR3 bases: TGTGCCAGCAGCGCCGGCCGGGGAGGGCAGCCCCAGCATTTT.

This clonotype was seen ten or more times. The chain has TRBV15 and TRBJ2-5; 10 nucleotides line up with TRBD1. CDR1 and CDR2 from the germline V gene are LNHNV and YYDKDF (reference sequence). J lost 4 bases, V lost 4 bases, and 6 bases had no gene match. The CDR3 is 15 residues long. CDR3 coding DNA: TGTGCCACCAGCACCAGGACAGGGGGGAGAGAGACCCAGTACTTC. It specifies CATSTRTGGRETQYF.

This clonotype has only a few counts. J is TRBJ2-7 and V is TRBV7-8; 8 bases match TRBD1. V trimming: 4 bases; J trimming: 7 bases; junction bases outside the gene matches: 18. The CDR3 is made up of 17 amino acids. Germline-derived CDR1 and CDR2 are SGHVS and FQNEAQ. The CDR3 loop reads CASSSTGVEKLTGEQYF. The DNA for the CDR3 is TGTGCCAGCAGCTCGACAGGGGTTGAAAAACTAACGGGAGAGCAGTACTTC.

This clonotype has a count of ten or more. The rearrangement joins TRBV25-1 to TRBJ1-2; no clear D gene. This CDR3 region has 13 residues. CDR1 MGHDK and CDR2 SYGVNS come from the germline V gene. Between the trimmed V and J ends, which lost 3 bases and 8 bases, there was a span of 13 bases. CDR3 sequence (DNA): TGTGCCAGCAGTGAGAAACAGTCACAGGGCTACACCTTC. Translating it yields CASSEKQSQGYTF.

In this sample, this clonotype turned up many times. The chain links TRBV7-2 to TRBJ2-7; possibly TRBD2 for D (5 bases). CDR3 size: 13 residues. V shed 7 bases and J shed 1 base, with 11 bases lying between them. CDR1 and CDR2 (germline): SGHTA, FQGNSA. The CDR3 DNA follows: TGTGCCAGCACCCGACTACTGTCCTACGAGCAGTACTTC. Translating gives CASTRLLSYEQYF. The full variable domain, with the rest looked up from reference TRBV7-2 and TRBJ2-7, is GAGVSQSPSNKVTEKGKDVELRCDPISGHTALYWYRQSLGQGLEFLIYFQGNSAPDKSGLPSDRFSAERTGGSVSTLTIQRTQQEDSAVYLCASTRLLSYEQYFGPGTRLTVT.

In its sample, this clonotype was seen a few times. Here the CDR3 DNA reads TGTGCCAGCAGCCGGACTAGCGGGGCTCCAGGGGAGACCCAGTACTTC. It codes for CASSRTSGAPGETQYF. The chain employs TRBV7-3 and TRBJ2-5; TRBD2 aligns across 12 bases. The CDR3 loop spans 16 amino acids. V was clipped by 5 bases and J by 5 bases; unmatched bases: 9. CDR1 is SGHTA and CDR2 is FQGTGA in the germline V gene.

In its sample, this clonotype was seen many times. The V gene is TRBV7-2, the J gene TRBJ2-7; the D gene is possibly TRBD2 (6 bases). From germline, CDR1 is SGHTA and CDR2 FQGNSA. This CDR3 comprises 13 residues. V was trimmed by 5 bases and J by 2 bases, leaving 10 bases between them. The CDR3 sequence: CASSTPGAYEQYF. CDR3 in DNA: TGTGCCAGCAGCACCCCGGGAGCCTACGAGCAGTACTTC. The complete variable domain, with remaining parts taken from reference TRBV7-2 and TRBJ2-7, reads GAGVSQSPSNKVTEKGKDVELRCDPISGHTALYWYRQSLGQGLEFLIYFQGNSAPDKSGLPSDRFSAERTGGSVSTLTIQRTQQEDSAVYLCASSTPGAYEQYFGPGTRLTVT.

This clonotype was observed a few times. The chain recombines TRBV6-2 or TRBV6-3 with TRBJ2-5, with a tentative D call TRBD2 (5 bases). V was cut by 5 bases and J by 5 bases, with 15 bases left in between. In germline, CDR1 is MNHEY, CDR2 SVGEGT. This CDR3 spans 14 amino acids. DNA for the CDR3: TGTGCCAGCAGTCAGGACTCGGTACGGGAGACCCAGTACTTC. This codes for CASSQDSVRETQYF.

In this sample, this clonotype turned up many times. The rearrangement uses TRBV6-1 and TRBJ2-7; D ambiguous. Germline CDR1 is MNHNS and CDR2 is SASEGT. Trimming shortened V by 5 bases and J by 4 bases, and 12 bases separated the two germline ends. This CDR3 is 13 amino acids long. DNA for the CDR3: TGTGCCAGCAGTCCACCGGCCCTATACGAGCAGTACTTC. Protein sequence: CASSPPALYEQYF.

In this sample, this clonotype turned up many times. The chain has TRBV20-1 and TRBJ2-1; a weak D match, TRBD1 (5 bases). The CDR3 is made up of 14 amino acids. Germline V gene data show CDR1 as DFQATT and CDR2 as SNEGSKA (reference sequence). V dropped 0 bases and J dropped 3 bases, with 9 bases sitting between them. This CDR3 reads CSAREGRIYNEQFF. CDR3 DNA sequence: TGCAGTGCTAGAGAGGGGCGGATCTACAATGAGCAGTTCTTC.

This clonotype has more than one count but fewer than ten. CDR3 sequence reads: CASSPTGTGGTEAFF. Written as DNA, the CDR3 is TGTGCCAGCAGCCCGACCGGGACAGGGGGCACTGAAGCTTTCTTT. The rearrangement links TRBV7-2 to TRBJ1-1; 11 nucleotides line up with TRBD1. Germline loops: CDR1 SGHTA, CDR2 FQGNSA. The trim removed 5 bases at V and 4 bases at J, leaving 6 bases unmatched. CDR3 length: 15 residues.

This rearrangement joins TRBV12-3 or TRBV12-4 to TRBJ1-1; D remains ambiguous. V was trimmed by 1 base and J by 8 bases, leaving 11 bases between them. There are 13 residues in the CDR3. The CDR3 region is CASSLGGRLEAFF. CDR3 bases: TGTGCCAGCAGTTTAGGAGGCAGATTAGAAGCTTTCTTT.

This clonotype was picked up a small number of times. The V and J genes are TRBV20-1 and TRBJ2-1; 8 bases are a match to TRBD2. The CDR3 is 14 amino acids. The germline gives CDR1 DFQATT, CDR2 SNEGSKA (reference sequence). J lost 3 bases, V lost 1 base, and 2 bases had no gene match. DNA of the CDR3: TGCAGTGCTAGAGTACTAGCGGTCTACAATGAGCAGTTCTTC. Its translation is CSARVLAVYNEQFF.

The V call is TRBV19, the J call TRBJ1-5; no definite D call. V was shortened by 6 bases and J by 5 bases, with 11 bases between the two germline ends. Germline V gene sequence: CDR1 LNHDA, CDR2 SQIVND (reference sequence). The CDR3 has 13 amino acids. In DNA form, the CDR3 reads TGTGCCAGTAGATCGAGAGAGCATCAGCCCCAGCATTTT. Encoded protein: CASRSREHQPQHF.

This clonotype came up many times. The V gene is TRBV12-3 or TRBV12-4, the J gene TRBJ1-1; D is possibly TRBD1 (5 bases). V was pared by 6 bases and J by 1 base, with 15 bases between. The CDR3 contains 15 residues. The CDR3 DNA follows: TGTGCCAGCAGGCAAAGTCCCCAGGGGAACACTGAAGCTTTCTTT. Its protein product is CASRQSPQGNTEAFF.

The genes are TRBV7-8 and TRBJ1-5; D perhaps matches TRBD1 (6 bases). The length of the CDR3 is 17 residues. Trimming left V 4 bases short and J 0 bases short, with 16 bases between. The germline V gene encodes CDR1 SGHVS and CDR2 FQNEAQ. CDR3 DNA sequence: TGTGCCAGCAGCTCCCGGGGGCAGTCCTATAGCAATCAGCCCCAGCATTTT. It encodes CASSSRGQSYSNQPQHF.

This clonotype was seen a few times. V usage is TRBV12-3 or TRBV12-4 and J usage is TRBJ1-5; no firm D call. V gave up 3 bases and J gave up 2 bases, with 11 bases separating them. The length of the CDR3 is 15 residues. CDR3 region: CASSFGQVRNQPQHF. The CDR3 bases are TGTGCCAGCAGTTTTGGGCAGGTCCGCAATCAGCCCCAGCATTTT.

This chain joins TRBV19 and TRBJ2-3; D gene ambiguous. V was clipped by 5 bases and J by 6 bases, with 15 bases between them. The germline V gene encodes CDR1 LNHDA and CDR2 SQIVND (reference sequence). This CDR3 has 14 amino acids. The DNA of the CDR3 is TGTGCCAGTAGTCCCCGGACCATGAAGGATACGCAGTATTTT. Amino acid sequence: CASSPRTMKDTQYF.

This clonotype was seen at least ten times. The chain carries TRBV6-2 or TRBV6-3 and TRBJ2-5; perhaps TRBD2 as D (5 bases). The germline V gene encodes CDR1 MNHEY and CDR2 SVGEGT. The CDR3 extends over 14 amino acids. Deletions cut 5 bases from V and 1 base from J, with 11 bases between. Written as DNA, the CDR3 is TGTGCCAGCAGTAGGCCGGGGATCCAAGAGACCCAGTACTTC. Its translation is CASSRPGIQETQYF.

This clonotype was recorded a few times. This chain links TRBV6-2 or TRBV6-3 with TRBJ1-1; a weak D match, TRBD1 (5 bases). Trimming left V 6 bases short and J 7 bases short, with 15 bases between. The CDR3 totals 13 residues. Germline assignment: CDR1 MNHEY and CDR2 SVGEGT. The CDR3 loop reads CASSIYRDLEAFF. For the CDR3, the DNA is TGTGCCAGCAGCATATACCGGGACCTTGAAGCTTTCTTT.

This clonotype was found many times. This rearrangement joins TRBV10-3 to TRBJ1-2, with D hard to call. V lost 0 bases and J 7 bases, leaving 12 bases between the germline ends. CDR1 is ENHRY, CDR2 SYGVKD, per germline. The CDR3 sequence is 14 residues long. Written as DNA, the CDR3 is TGTGCCATCAGTGAGTCCTTGCAGGCACGTGGCTACACCTTC. Encoded protein: CAISESLQARGYTF.

This clonotype was counted between two and nine times. The V and J genes are TRBV7-6 and TRBJ2-5; D perhaps matches TRBD2 (6 bases). The CDR3 sequence is 12 residues long. Trimming took off 5 bases at V and 5 bases at J, with 9 bases between the two ends. Germline CDR1 and CDR2: SGHVS and FNYEAQ. DNA of the CDR3: TGTGCCAGCAGCGGTGGGGGGGAGACCCAGTACTTC. Amino acid sequence: CASSGGGETQYF. The entire variable domain, with the rest obtained from reference TRBV7-6 and TRBJ2-5, is as follows: GAGVSQSPRYKVTKRGQDVALRCDPISGHVSLYWYRQALGQGPEFLTYFNYEAQQDKSGLPNDRFSAERPEGSISTLTIQRTEQRDSAMYRCASSGGGETQYFGPGTRLLVL.

The rearrangement joins TRBV27 to TRBJ2-1; D unresolved. V dropped 6 bases and J dropped 7 bases, with 13 bases sitting between them. This CDR3 region has 13 residues. Germline V gene data show CDR1 as MNHEY and CDR2 as SMNVEV (reference sequence). CDR3 nucleotide sequence: TGTGCCAGCAGAGGCTCTCCAGGAAATGAGCAGTTCTTC. It codes for CASRGSPGNEQFF.

The chain recombines TRBV5-4 with TRBJ1-3, with D unclear. This CDR3 region has 18 residues. Trimming removed 0 bases at V and 7 bases at J, with 23 bases between. Germline CDR1 SGHNT, CDR2 YYREEE (reference sequence). CDR3 DNA: TGTGCCAGCAGCTTGGCCACGGGATATCGAGGGAGCGGGAACACCATATATTTT. Residues: CASSLATGYRGSGNTIYF.

This clonotype has a count of ten or more. The J gene is TRBJ1-5, the V gene TRBV15, with D tentatively TRBD1 (5 bases). Germline V gene lookup returns CDR1 LNHNV and CDR2 YYDKDF (reference sequence). The CDR3 is 17 residues long. The germline V and J ends were trimmed by 5 bases and 4 bases, with 21 bases remaining between them. This chain's CDR3 is CATSLFQGANGNQPQHF. CDR3 nucleotides: TGTGCCACCAGCCTCTTCCAGGGCGCTAACGGGAATCAGCCCCAGCATTTT.

There are many counts of this clonotype. J is TRBJ2-5 and V is TRBV7-9, with 10 bases identical to TRBD2. The CDR3 length is 14 residues. In germline, CDR1 is SEHNR, CDR2 FQNEAQ (reference sequence). V was pared by 5 bases and J by 5 bases, with 5 bases of the junction left unmatched. CDR3 loop: CASSERGGLETQYF. DNA for the CDR3: TGTGCCAGCAGCGAGCGGGGGGGCCTTGAGACCCAGTACTTC. Complete variable domain (other parts from reference TRBV7-9 and TRBJ2-5): DTGVSQNPRHKITKRGQNVTFRCDPISEHNRLYWYRQTLGQGPEFLTYFQNEAQLEKSRLLSDRFSAERPKGSFSTLEIQRTEQGDSAMYLCASSERGGLETQYFGPGTRLLVL.